The sequence of this T cell receptor beta chain was determined in a study of graft-versus-host responses after intestinal transplantation (dated by TCRdb to about 2021). Background on the whole study: Recipients received multivisceral, liver-intestinal, or isolated intestinal transplants. Anti-thymocyte globulin induction was given to all recipients, followed by maintenance tacrolimus and steroids for two to four years. Graft-versus-host and host-versus-graft alloreactive T cell clones were tracked in the graft, circulation and bone marrow after intestinal transplantation using bulk TCR-beta CDR3 sequencing. Alloreactive clones were identified by sequencing pre-transplant mixed lymphocyte reaction products and comparing these products with unstimulated pre-transplant donor and recipient T cells. A cohort of about 25 intestinal transplant recipients, including one retransplant, was enrolled, and a few patients lacking pretransplant specimens were excluded. Donor T cell macrochimerism was defined as a peak of at least 4% donor T cells among recipient peripheral blood mononuclear cells. Rather than being sequenced by the commercial service, samples from a few later patients were sequenced in-house on an Illumina MiSeq and processed with MiXCR. On the study overall, not on this receptor specifically: GvH clones were detected in recipient bone marrow, and some of these GvH clones were observed earlier in ileal mucosa or blood, consistent with an intestinal mucosal origin. Patients with donor T cell macrochimerism had high GvH to HvG T cell clonal ratios in their allografts. Peak levels of circulating GvH clones were associated with declines in HvG clones early after transplant. The relatively low number and heterogeneity of intestinal transplant patients limited the conclusions.

Library preparation was by the immunoSEQ multiplex PCR assay. For most patients, genomic DNA was isolated with the Qiagen DNeasy Blood and Tissue Kit and sent frozen to Adaptive Biotechnologies for TCR sequencing. Adaptive Biotechnologies carried out high-throughput TCR-beta CDR3 sequencing of genomic DNA for most patients. The study's processing was this. TCR sequencing data for roughly 18 patients were retrieved from Adaptive's ImmunoSEQ software; three other patients were processed with MiXCR and VDJtools. CD4 versus CD8 sorting errors were corrected by removing sequences found in both subsets at a frequency ratio below 5:1. CDR3 nucleotide sequences shared between donor and recipient were removed because their origin could not be assigned. To count as alloreactive, a clone needed at least 2-fold expansion over unstimulated cells and a minimum CFSE-low frequency of 0.002% (template counts) or 0.001% (read counts). A clone was considered mappable if detected in the sequenced pre-transplant spleen, lymph node, or MLR CFSE-low populations of the donor or recipient. The cumulative frequency of alloreactive clones was calculated as a percentage of all sequences, weighted by copy number. Held by TCRdb, this immuneACCESS table contains in-frame sequences only and omits some clones. Under half of the omission traces to an unresolved V gene where checked; the cause of the rest is unknown. D and trimming were read from the DNA, whereas the V and J calls and clone size are those reported in that table. This sample holds approximately 80,000 clones; about 88% were observed only once. The ten largest clones add up to roughly 0.35% of the sample.

V and J are truncated by 5 bases and 4 bases respectively, leaving an intervening sequence of 15 bases. Including the terminal cysteine and phenylalanine, the CDR3 comprises 15 residues. The DNA shown is the 45-base CDR3, in frame from base 1. The germline V gene encodes CDR1 GTSNPN and CDR2 SVGIG (reference sequence). Concerning this clone itself: No antigen is known for it. No base-level quality is on record; no much larger clone is a single base apart.

The time point label corresponds to: cells obtained before transplantation from donor or recipient. CD3+CD4+ and CD3+CD8+ populations were FACS-sorted from unstimulated pre-transplant donor and recipient cells taken from spleen or lymph nodes. The sequencing used unstimulated CD4+ T cells sorted from spleen or lymph node cells, collected before intestinal transplant. This TCR came from a human donor who received an intestinal transplant. Rearrangement joined TRBV30 to TRBJ2-6; perhaps TRBD1 is the D gene, with 6 bases matching. The CDR3 protein is CAWGSGQSGANVLTF. The DNA sequence is TGTGCCTGGGGCTCCGGACAGTCCGGGGCCAACGTCCTGACTTTC. Reference TRBV30 and TRBJ2-6 proteins supply the regions before and after the CDR3; the full variable domain is: SQTIHQWPATLVQPVGSPLSLECTVEGTSNPNLYWYRQAAGRGLQLLFYSVGIGQISSEVPQNLSASRPQDRQFILSSKKLLLSDSGFYLCAWGSGQSGANVLTFGAGSRLTVL.